This T cell receptor (beta chain) was sequenced during a study of blood T cells in healthy people across ages. Notes on this clonotype: Antigen unknown. Germline and junction disagree at one end, which may indicate a read error.

Primed by a sample-barcoded 5' primer and a J-beta primer mix, a second PCR proceeded for about 6 to 12 cycles. From the 5' RACE reads, TCRdb called clonotypes with MiXCR, one entry per CDR3 protein. The data contain about 780,000 distinct CDR3 sequences, around half of them singletons. The study's findings and limits: Reliance upon unsorted PBMCs precluded definitive naive versus antigen-experienced comparison.

Caucasian individuals from Russia who were healthy and aged roughly 6 to 90 acted as donors. The authors isolated at least 6 million PBMCs per sample. The extraction recovered at least 5 micrograms of total RNA per sample. The CDR3 covers 12 residues. Germline V gene data show CDR1 as MNHEY and CDR2 as SMNVEV (reference sequence). Sequencing input: blood. The genes are TRBV27 and TRBJ1-2, with 7 bases fitting TRBD1. This sequence was found in a man older than 75 in good health. The CDR3 region has the DNA TGTGCCGGCAGAAGGACAGGCTATGGCTACACCTTC. Translated, it gives CAGRRTGYGYTF.